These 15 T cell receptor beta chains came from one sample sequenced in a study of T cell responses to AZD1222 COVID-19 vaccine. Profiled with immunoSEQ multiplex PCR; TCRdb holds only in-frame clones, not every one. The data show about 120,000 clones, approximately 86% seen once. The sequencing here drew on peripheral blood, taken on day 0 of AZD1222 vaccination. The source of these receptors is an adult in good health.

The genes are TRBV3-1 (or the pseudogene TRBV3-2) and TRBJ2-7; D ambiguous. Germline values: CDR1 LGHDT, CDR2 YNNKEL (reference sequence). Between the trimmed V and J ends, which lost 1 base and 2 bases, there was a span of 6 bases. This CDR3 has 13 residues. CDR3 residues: CASSQAATYEQYF. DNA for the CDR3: TGTGCCAGCAGCCAAGCGGCTACCTACGAGCAGTACTTC.

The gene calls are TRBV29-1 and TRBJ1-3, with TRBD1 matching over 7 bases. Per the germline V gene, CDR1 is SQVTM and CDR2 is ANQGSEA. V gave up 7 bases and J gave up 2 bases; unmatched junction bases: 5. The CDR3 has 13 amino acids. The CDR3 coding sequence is TGCAGCGCAGGACAGGTTGCTGGAAACACCATATATTTT. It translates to CSAGQVAGNTIYF.

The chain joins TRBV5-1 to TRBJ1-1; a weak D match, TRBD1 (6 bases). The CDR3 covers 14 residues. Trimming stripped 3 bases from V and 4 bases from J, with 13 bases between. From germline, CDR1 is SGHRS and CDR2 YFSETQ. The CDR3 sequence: CASSSRGRGTEAFF. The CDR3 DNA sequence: TGCGCCAGCAGCTCCAGGGGCAGGGGCACTGAAGCTTTCTTT.

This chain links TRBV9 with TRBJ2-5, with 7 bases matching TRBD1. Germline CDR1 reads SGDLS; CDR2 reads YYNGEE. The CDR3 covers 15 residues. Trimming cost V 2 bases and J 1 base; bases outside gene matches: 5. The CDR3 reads CASSVRDRAQETQYF. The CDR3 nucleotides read TGTGCCAGCAGCGTCCGGGACAGAGCCCAAGAGACCCAGTACTTC.

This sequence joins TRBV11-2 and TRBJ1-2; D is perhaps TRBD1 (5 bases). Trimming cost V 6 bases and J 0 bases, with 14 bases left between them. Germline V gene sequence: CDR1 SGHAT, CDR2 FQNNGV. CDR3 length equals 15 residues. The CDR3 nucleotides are TGTGCCAGCAGGGACACGGTCGGAGCTAACTATGGCTACACCTTC. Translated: CASRDTVGANYGYTF.

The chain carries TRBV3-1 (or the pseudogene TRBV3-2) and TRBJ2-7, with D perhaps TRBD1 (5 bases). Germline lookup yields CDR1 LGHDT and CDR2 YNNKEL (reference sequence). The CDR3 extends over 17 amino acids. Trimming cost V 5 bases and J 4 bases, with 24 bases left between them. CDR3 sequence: CASSSIPRARSVYEQYF. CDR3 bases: TGTGCCAGCAGCTCGATCCCCAGGGCAAGGTCGGTGTACGAGCAGTACTTC.

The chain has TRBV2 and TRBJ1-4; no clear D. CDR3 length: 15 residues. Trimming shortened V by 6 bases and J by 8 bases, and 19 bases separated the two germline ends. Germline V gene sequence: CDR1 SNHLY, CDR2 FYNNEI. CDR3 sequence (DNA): TGTGCCAGCAGGACCCCCCAGGACCCCCTCGAAAAACTGTTTTTT. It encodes CASRTPQDPLEKLFF.

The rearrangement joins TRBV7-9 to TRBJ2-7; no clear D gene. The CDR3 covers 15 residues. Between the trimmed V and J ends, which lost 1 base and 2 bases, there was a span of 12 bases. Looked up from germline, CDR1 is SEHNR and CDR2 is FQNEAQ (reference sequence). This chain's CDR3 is CASSLEGAPPYEQYF. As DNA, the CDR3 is TGTGCCAGCAGCTTAGAAGGAGCTCCTCCCTACGAGCAGTACTTC.

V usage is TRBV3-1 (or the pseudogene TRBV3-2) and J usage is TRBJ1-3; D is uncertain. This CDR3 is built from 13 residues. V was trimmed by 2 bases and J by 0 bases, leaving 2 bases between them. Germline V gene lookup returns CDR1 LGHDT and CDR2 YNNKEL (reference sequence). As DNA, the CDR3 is TGTGCCAGCAGCCAAAACTCTGGAAACACCATATATTTT. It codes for CASSQNSGNTIYF.

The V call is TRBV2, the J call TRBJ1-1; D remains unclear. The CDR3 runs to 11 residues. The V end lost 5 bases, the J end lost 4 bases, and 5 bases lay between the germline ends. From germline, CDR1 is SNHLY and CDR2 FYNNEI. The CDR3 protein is CASSPFTEAFF. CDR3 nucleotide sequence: TGTGCCAGCAGTCCTTTCACTGAAGCTTTCTTT.

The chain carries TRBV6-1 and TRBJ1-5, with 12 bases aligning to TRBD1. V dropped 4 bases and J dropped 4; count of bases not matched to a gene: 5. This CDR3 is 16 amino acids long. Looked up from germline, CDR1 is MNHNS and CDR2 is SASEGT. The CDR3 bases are TGTGCCAGCAGTGCGGGACAGGGGGCTTATAATCAGCCCCAGCATTTT. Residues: CASSAGQGAYNQPQHF.

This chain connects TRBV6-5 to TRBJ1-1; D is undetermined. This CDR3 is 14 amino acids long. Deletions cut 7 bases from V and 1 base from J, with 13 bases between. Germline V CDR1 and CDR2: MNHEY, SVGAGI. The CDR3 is CASTSGGPNTEAFF. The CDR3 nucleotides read TGTGCCAGCACCTCCGGAGGCCCGAACACTGAAGCTTTCTTT.

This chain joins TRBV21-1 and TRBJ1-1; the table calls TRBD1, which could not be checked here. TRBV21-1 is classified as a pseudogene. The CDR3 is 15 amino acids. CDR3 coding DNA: TGTGCCAGCAGCAAAGCAAGACAGGGGAACACTGAAGCTTTCTTT. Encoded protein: CASSKARQGNTEAFF.

This CDR3 reads CASLLAGAYEQYF. The DNA of the CDR3 is TGTGCCAGCCTCCTAGCGGGAGCCTACGAGCAGTACTTC. The chain employs TRBV6-5 and TRBJ2-7, with TRBD2 identical over 10 bases. The CDR3 contains 13 residues. J was trimmed by 2 bases and V by 8 bases; bases with no gene match: 3. Looked up from germline, CDR1 is MNHEY and CDR2 is SVGAGI.

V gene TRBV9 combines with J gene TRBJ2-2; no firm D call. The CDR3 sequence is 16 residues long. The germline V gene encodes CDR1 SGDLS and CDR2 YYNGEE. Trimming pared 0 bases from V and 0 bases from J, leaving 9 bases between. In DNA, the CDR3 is TGTGCCAGCAGCGTAGTTGGGATTTCGAACACCGGGGAGCTGTTTTTT. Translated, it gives CASSVVGISNTGELFF.